The 15 T cell receptor beta chains given below trace back to one sample, sequenced in a study of STAT5B mutations in CD4+ large granular lymphocyte leukemia. The table came from immunoSEQ multiplex PCR; TCRdb's copy has only in-frame clones and leaves some out. The repertoire consists of 35,000 or so clones, with roughly 87% occurring once and the leading ten covering approximately 3.2%. Sequenced sample: CD4+ T cells from blood buffy coats. Receptor source: a human donor in good health.

The chain joins TRBV28 to TRBJ1-2; 11 bases agree with TRBD1. The CDR3 runs to 19 residues. Germline loops: CDR1 MDHEN, CDR2 SYDVKM. With 1 base clipped from V and 8 bases from J, the junction kept 18 bases outside the gene matches. CDR3 sequence reads: CASSLYVGALGQGARGYTF. The CDR3, as DNA: TGTGCCAGCAGTTTATATGTGGGGGCCTTAGGACAGGGGGCGAGGGGCTACACCTTC.

This sequence joins TRBV29-1 and TRBJ2-2, with TRBD2 matching 15 bases. V lost 4 bases, J lost 4 bases, and 1 base stayed unmatched. This CDR3 has 15 residues. CDR1 and CDR2 (germline): SQVTM, ANQGSEA. The CDR3 protein is CSVGGLAGGTGELFF. As DNA, the CDR3 is TGCAGCGTTGGGGGACTAGCGGGAGGCACCGGGGAGCTGTTTTTT.

The gene calls are TRBV11-2 and TRBJ2-1, with TRBD2 identical over 11 bases. The germline gives CDR1 SGHAT, CDR2 FQNNGV. The junction had 6 bases not matched to a gene; V was cut back by 5 bases and J by 3 bases. The CDR3 is 16 residues long. CDR3 loop: CASSPPGLAVYNEQFF. The DNA for the CDR3 is TGTGCCAGCAGCCCCCCGGGACTAGCGGTCTACAATGAGCAGTTCTTC.

The V gene is TRBV5-1, the J gene TRBJ1-1; TRBD1 aligns across 7 bases. This CDR3 is built from 15 residues. The germline V gene encodes CDR1 SGHRS and CDR2 YFSETQ. Germline trimming cut 3 bases from V and 4 bases from J; bases unmatched to any gene: 9. The CDR3 loop reads CASSWGQFGTTEAFF. The CDR3 coding sequence is TGCGCCAGCAGCTGGGGACAGTTTGGGACCACTGAAGCTTTCTTT.

This chain links TRBV28 with TRBJ2-7, with D possibly matching TRBD1 (6 bases). CDR1 and CDR2 (germline): MDHEN, SYDVKM. With 6 bases removed from V and 0 bases from J, the gap between germline ends came to 12 bases. The CDR3 loop spans 14 amino acids. The CDR3 reads CASRDRLSSYEQYF. The CDR3 DNA is TGTGCCAGCAGAGACAGGCTCAGCTCCTACGAGCAGTACTTC.

The rearrangement uses TRBV27 and TRBJ1-2; possibly TRBD1 for D (6 bases). The CDR3 runs 15 residues. Between the trimmed V and J ends, which lost 4 bases and 5 bases, there was a span of 17 bases. Germline assignment: CDR1 MNHEY and CDR2 SMNVEV (reference sequence). DNA for the CDR3: TGTGCCAGCAGTTCCATGGGGGCAGACACATATGGCTACACCTTC. Its translation: CASSSMGADTYGYTF.

The gene calls are TRBV29-1 and TRBJ1-3; no reliable D call. CDR3 length: 13 amino acids. The germline gives CDR1 SQVTM, CDR2 ANQGSEA. Between the trimmed V and J ends, which lost 6 bases and 0 bases, there was a span of 9 bases. The CDR3 loop is CSVTRSSGNTIYF. CDR3 coding DNA: TGCAGCGTCACTAGGTCCTCTGGAAACACCATATATTTT.

A word on this clone: Other DNA variants within this sample encode the same CDR3. The chain couples TRBV6-1 to TRBJ1-2; D not certain. Looked up from germline, CDR1 is MNHNS and CDR2 is SASEGT. The length of the CDR3 is 14 residues. Trimming stripped 6 bases from V and 11 bases from J, with 22 bases between. The CDR3 region has the DNA TGTGCCAGCAGGGCCCTTTCAGGCCTCGGCGGTTACACCTTC. Amino acid sequence: CASRALSGLGGYTF.

This clone has a handful of counts. The rearrangement uses TRBV14 and TRBJ1-1; D perhaps matches TRBD1 (6 bases). The CDR3 loop spans 13 amino acids. Germline V lookup: CDR1 SGHDN, CDR2 FVKESK. Trimming took off 3 bases at V and 10 bases at J, with 15 bases between the two ends. The CDR3 coding sequence is TGTGCCAGCAGCCACGCGGACAGACTCGGAGCTTTCTTT. This codes for CASSHADRLGAFF.

The rearrangement links TRBV14 to TRBJ2-3; possible D gene TRBD2, 6 bases. Trimming shortened V by 5 bases and J by 10 bases, and 19 bases separated the two germline ends. This CDR3 region has 14 residues. Germline V gene data show CDR1 as SGHDN and CDR2 as FVKESK. The CDR3, as DNA: TGTGCCAGCAGCGCCCGGGACTTATTTCATTCGCAGTATTTT. This translates into CASSARDLFHSQYF.

The chain uses TRBV5-8 and TRBJ1-5; possibly TRBD1 for D (5 bases). There are 17 residues in the CDR3. The V and J ends lost 4 bases and 2 bases respectively, with 19 bases between them. Per the germline V gene, CDR1 is SGHTS and CDR2 is YDEGEE. The DNA for the CDR3 is TGTGCCAGCAGCCCGATACGGGTCAGGGAGGGCAATCAGCCCCAGCATTTT. It yields the protein CASSPIRVREGNQPQHF.

This chain joins TRBV11-2 and TRBJ2-3; 7 bases are a match to TRBD1. The V gene end was trimmed by 4 bases and the J gene end by 1 base; junction bases not matched to a gene: 8. CDR1 is SGHAT, CDR2 FQNNGV, per germline. The CDR3 is made up of 16 amino acids. CDR3 sequence reads: CASSSRTGSGTDTQYF. The CDR3 DNA reads TGTGCCAGCAGCTCGCGGACAGGTTCAGGCACAGATACGCAGTATTTT.

This rearrangement joins TRBV19 to TRBJ2-2; D is uncertain. Trimming removed 8 bases from V and 6 bases from J, with 10 bases in between. CDR3 length: 12 residues. The germline V gene has CDR1 LNHDA and CDR2 SQIVND (reference sequence). CDR3 nucleotide sequence: TGTGCCAGTTCCCCCCAGGCCGGGGAGCTGTTTTTT. Protein product: CASSPQAGELFF. The whole variable domain, remainder taken from reference TRBV19 and TRBJ2-2, is DGGITQSPKYLFRKEGQNVTLSCEQNLNHDAMYWYRQDPGQGLRLIYYSQIVNDFQKGDIAEGYSVSREKKESFPLTVTSAQKNPTAFYLCASSPQAGELFFGEGSRLTVL.

The chain carries TRBV28 and TRBJ1-5; possibly TRBD1 for D (5 bases). The CDR3 totals 13 residues. CDR1 and CDR2 (germline): MDHEN, SYDVKM. V was cut by 6 bases and J by 4 bases, with 10 bases left in between. This CDR3 is CASRETENQPQHF. DNA of the CDR3: TGTGCCAGCAGGGAGACAGAAAATCAGCCCCAGCATTTT.

V gene TRBV4-3 combines with J gene TRBJ1-6; 8 bases agree with TRBD1. V lost 4 bases to trimming and J lost 4 bases; unmatched junction nucleotides: 3. The CDR3 consists of 15 residues. Germline CDR1 is LGHNA and CDR2 is YSLEER. CDR3: CASSLGTGYNSPLHF. The CDR3 coding sequence is TGCGCCAGCAGCCTTGGGACAGGTTATAATTCACCCCTCCACTTT.